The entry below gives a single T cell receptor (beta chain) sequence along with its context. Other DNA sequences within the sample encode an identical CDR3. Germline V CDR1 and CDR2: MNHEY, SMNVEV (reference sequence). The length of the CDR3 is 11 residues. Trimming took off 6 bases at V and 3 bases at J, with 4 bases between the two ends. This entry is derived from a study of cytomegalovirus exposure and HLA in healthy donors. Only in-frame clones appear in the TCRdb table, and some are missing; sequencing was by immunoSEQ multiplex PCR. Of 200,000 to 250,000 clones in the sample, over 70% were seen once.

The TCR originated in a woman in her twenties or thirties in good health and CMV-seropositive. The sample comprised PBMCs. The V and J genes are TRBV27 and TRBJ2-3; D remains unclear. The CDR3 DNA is TGTGCCAGCAGGTCGACAGATACGCAGTATTTT. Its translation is CASRSTDTQYF.